This T cell receptor beta chain was identified in a study of cytomegalovirus exposure and HLA in healthy donors. Regarding the study as a whole: Many donors shared some public TCRs, even though most TCR sequences were rare. Presence/absence results assume similar sequencing depth per donor, which may not hold. One later analysis reportedly identified an Asian-associated ancestry cluster that showed fewer N-insertions than the roughly 670-donor mean.

The PCR was carried out with 60 Vbeta primers and 13 Jbeta primers. Sequencing used immunoSEQ multiplex PCR; TCRdb keeps in-frame clones, though not all of them. The repertoire has roughly 130,000 clones, around three quarters of them found once; the top ten carry about 2.4%. Germline assignment: CDR1 LGHNA and CDR2 YNFKEQ. CDR3 size: 13 residues. Trimming took 2 bases from V and 3 from J, leaving 7 bases between them. This clone was seen only a few times. The target antigen is unknown. The sequencing sample was made of PBMCs. The chain is built from TRBV4-2 and TRBJ1-1, with D tentatively TRBD1 (5 bases). This sequence was found in a woman aged 55-69 years in good health and CMV-seropositive. The CDR3 sequence is CASSQTGHTEAFF. The CDR3 region has the DNA TGTGCCAGCAGCCAAACAGGTCACACTGAAGCTTTCTTT.